The entry that follows covers one T cell receptor beta chain sequence. Indicated time point: peripheral blood 6 weeks after treatment start. The data stem from a study of PD-L1 blockade in urothelial cancer. At the level of the study: T cells were recovered from blood samples at a median of roughly 150,000.

Method: immunoSEQ multiplex PCR; TCRdb's copy keeps in-frame clones and lacks some. The data contain 80,000 to 95,000 clones, less than 85% of them seen just once; the ten biggest clones take up around 8%. The clonotype comes from a man aged 65-85 years with urothelial cancer. The specimen was PBMCs, collected around atezolizumab (anti-PD-L1) treatment.

CDR3 residues: CATSRDLAEKTQYF. DNA for the CDR3: TGTGCCACCAGCAGAGATTTAGCCGAGAAGACCCAGTACTTC. The rearrangement links TRBV15 to TRBJ2-5; D not resolved. This CDR3 comprises 14 residues. The V and J ends lost 0 bases and 6 bases respectively, with 11 bases between them. Germline V CDR1 and CDR2: LNHNV, YYDKDF (reference sequence).